This is a list of T cell receptor beta chains from one sample in a study of blood T cell repertoires in COVID-19. Generated by immunoSEQ multiplex PCR, the TCRdb table keeps only in-frame clones and is missing some. This sample carries approximately 16,000 clones, over 75% of them seen once, and the ten largest clones take about 14%. The specimen was peripheral blood. The receptors shown here come from a human donor in a cohort sampled during active COVID-19. CDR3s include the opening cysteine and the closing phenylalanine or tryptophan. Fields, in order: J gene, clone size, D gene, V gene, CDR3 protein, CDR3 DNA. A D gene is named only where the DNA matches it firmly. The listing skips clone size in some rows; elsewhere it reads once, few, many or a size class.

j_call: TRBJ2-5; clone_size: few; d_call: TRBD1; v_call: TRBV28; cdr3_aa: CASSLVGQGEETQYF; cdr3_nt: TGTGCCAGCAGCCTTGTGGGACAGGGGGAGGAGACCCAGTACTTC
j_call: TRBJ2-7; clone_size: .; d_call: TRBD1; v_call: TRBV29-1; cdr3_aa: CSTGTGVGYEQYF; cdr3_nt: TGCAGCACCGGTACAGGGGTTGGCTACGAGCAGTACTTC
j_call: TRBJ2-4; clone_size: .; d_call: TRBD1; v_call: TRBV15; cdr3_aa: CATSRETGGEAKNIQYF; cdr3_nt: TGTGCCACCAGCAGGGAGACAGGGGGCGAAGCCAAAAACATTCAGTACTTC
j_call: TRBJ2-5; clone_size: .; d_call: TRBD1; v_call: TRBV6-6; cdr3_aa: CASSYTGEETQYF; cdr3_nt: TGTGCCAGCAGTTACACAGGGGAAGAGACCCAGTACTTC
j_call: TRBJ2-5; clone_size: .; d_call: .; v_call: TRBV28; cdr3_aa: CASSHNLYSRSQETQYF; cdr3_nt: TGTGCCAGCAGTCATAACCTCTATTCGCGGTCCCAAGAGACCCAGTACTTC
j_call: TRBJ1-3; clone_size: .; d_call: .; v_call: TRBV28; cdr3_aa: CASSFGEIGGNTIYF; cdr3_nt: TGTGCCAGCAGTTTTGGGGAGATCGGAGGAAACACCATATATTTT
j_call: TRBJ1-5; clone_size: .; d_call: TRBD1; v_call: TRBV28; cdr3_aa: CASSPFRGTGGNQPQHF; cdr3_nt: TGTGCCAGCAGCCCCTTTAGGGGGACAGGGGGCAATCAGCCCCAGCATTTT
j_call: TRBJ1-2; clone_size: .; d_call: .; v_call: TRBV28; cdr3_aa: CASSPGLMDYGYTF; cdr3_nt: TGTGCCAGCAGTCCGGGTCTAATGGACTATGGCTACACCTTC
j_call: TRBJ2-5; clone_size: few; d_call: .; v_call: TRBV5-6; cdr3_aa: CASSLEGGAPTQYF; cdr3_nt: TGTGCCAGCAGCTTGGAGGGTGGGGCCCCAACCCAGTACTTC
j_call: TRBJ1-5; clone_size: .; d_call: .; v_call: TRBV7-9; cdr3_aa: CASSLPGPAQPQHF; cdr3_nt: TGTGCCAGCAGCTTACCTGGGCCCGCTCAGCCCCAGCATTTT
j_call: TRBJ1-5; clone_size: few; d_call: .; v_call: TRBV9; cdr3_aa: CASSASGGNQPQHF; cdr3_nt: TGTGCCAGCAGCGCCTCAGGGGGCAATCAGCCCCAGCATTTT
j_call: TRBJ2-7; clone_size: large; d_call: .; v_call: TRBV9; cdr3_aa: CASSSGGGAYEQYF; cdr3_nt: TGTGCCAGCAGCAGTGGGGGGGGCGCCTACGAGCAGTACTTC
j_call: TRBJ2-7; clone_size: .; d_call: TRBD1; v_call: TRBV11-3; cdr3_aa: CASRGPGGQGYEQYF; cdr3_nt: TGTGCCAGCAGAGGACCTGGCGGACAGGGTTACGAGCAGTACTTC
j_call: TRBJ2-3; clone_size: .; d_call: TRBD1; v_call: TRBV5-6; cdr3_aa: CASRPGTGASDTQYF; cdr3_nt: TGTGCCAGCAGACCCGGGACAGGGGCTTCAGATACGCAGTATTTT
j_call: TRBJ2-3; clone_size: .; d_call: TRBD2; v_call: TRBV7-9; cdr3_aa: CASSAIAGTDTQYF; cdr3_nt: TGTGCCAGCAGCGCGATAGCGGGGACGGATACGCAGTATTTT
j_call: TRBJ1-1; clone_size: .; d_call: TRBD1; v_call: TRBV5-1; cdr3_aa: CASSLTGGRMNTEAFF; cdr3_nt: TGCGCCAGCAGCTTGACAGGGGGACGGATGAACACTGAAGCTTTCTTT
j_call: TRBJ1-2; clone_size: .; d_call: .; v_call: TRBV30; cdr3_aa: CAWSTTGVGGYTF; cdr3_nt: TGTGCCTGGAGTACTACAGGAGTGGGGGGCTACACCTTC
j_call: TRBJ2-1; clone_size: .; d_call: TRBD2; v_call: TRBV5-1; cdr3_aa: CASSLGLAGPREQFF; cdr3_nt: TGCGCCAGCAGCTTGGGGCTAGCGGGGCCGAGGGAGCAGTTCTTC
j_call: TRBJ1-2; clone_size: once; d_call: .; v_call: TRBV27; cdr3_aa: CASSARMNYGYTF; cdr3_nt: TGCGCCAGCTCCGCCAGAATGAACTATGGCTACACCTTC